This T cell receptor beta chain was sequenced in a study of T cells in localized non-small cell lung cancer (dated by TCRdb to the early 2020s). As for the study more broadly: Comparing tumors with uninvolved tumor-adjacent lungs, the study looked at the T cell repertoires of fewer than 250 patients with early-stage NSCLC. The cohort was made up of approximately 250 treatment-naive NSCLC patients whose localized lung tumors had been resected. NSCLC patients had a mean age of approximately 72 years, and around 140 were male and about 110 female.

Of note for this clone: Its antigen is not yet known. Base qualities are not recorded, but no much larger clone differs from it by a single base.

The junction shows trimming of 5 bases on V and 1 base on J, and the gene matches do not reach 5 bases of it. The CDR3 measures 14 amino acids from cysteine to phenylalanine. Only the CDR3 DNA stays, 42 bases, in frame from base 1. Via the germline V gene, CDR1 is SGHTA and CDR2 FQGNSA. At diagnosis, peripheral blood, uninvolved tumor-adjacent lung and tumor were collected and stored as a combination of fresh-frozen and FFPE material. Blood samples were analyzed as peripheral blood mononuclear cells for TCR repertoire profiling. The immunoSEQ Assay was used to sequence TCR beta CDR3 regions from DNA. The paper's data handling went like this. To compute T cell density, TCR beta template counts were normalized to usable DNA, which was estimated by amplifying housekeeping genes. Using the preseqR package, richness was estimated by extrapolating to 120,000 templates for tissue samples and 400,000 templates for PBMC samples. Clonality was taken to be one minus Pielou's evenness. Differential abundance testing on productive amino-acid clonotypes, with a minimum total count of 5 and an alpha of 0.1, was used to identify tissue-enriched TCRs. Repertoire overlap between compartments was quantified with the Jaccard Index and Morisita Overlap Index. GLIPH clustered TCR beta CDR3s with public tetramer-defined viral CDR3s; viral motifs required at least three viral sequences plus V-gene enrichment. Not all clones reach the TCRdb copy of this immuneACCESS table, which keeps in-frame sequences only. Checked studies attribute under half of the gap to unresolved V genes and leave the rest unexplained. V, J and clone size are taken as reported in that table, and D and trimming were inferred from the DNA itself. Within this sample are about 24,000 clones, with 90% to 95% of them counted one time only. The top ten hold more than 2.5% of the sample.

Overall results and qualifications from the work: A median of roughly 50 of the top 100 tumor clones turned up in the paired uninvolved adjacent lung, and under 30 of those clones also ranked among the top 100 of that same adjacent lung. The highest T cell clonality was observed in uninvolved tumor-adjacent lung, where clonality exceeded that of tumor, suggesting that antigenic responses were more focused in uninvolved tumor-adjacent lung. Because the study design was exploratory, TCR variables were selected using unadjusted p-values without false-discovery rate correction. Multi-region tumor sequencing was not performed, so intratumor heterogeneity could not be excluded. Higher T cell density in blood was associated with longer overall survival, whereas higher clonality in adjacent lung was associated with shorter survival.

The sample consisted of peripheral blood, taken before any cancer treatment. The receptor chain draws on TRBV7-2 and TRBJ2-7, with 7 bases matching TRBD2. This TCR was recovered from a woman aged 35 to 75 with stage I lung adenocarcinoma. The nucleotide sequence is TGTGCCAGCAGCCCCCACGGGGGGTCCTACGAGCAGTACTTC. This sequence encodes CASSPHGGSYEQYF.